Sequencing of this TCR beta chain was carried out in a study of T cells in Graves' hyperthyroidism and ophthalmopathy. Findings of the study overall: The majority of expanded thyroid clonotypes above 0.001 also appeared in blood.

From more than 9.5 ml of fresh peripheral blood, PBMCs were isolated. CDR3 length: 15 residues. Germline-derived CDR1 and CDR2 are ENHRY and SYGVKD. V shed 3 bases and J 2 bases; nucleotides not matched to a gene: 6. The TCR beta CDR3 regions underwent amplification using RNA transcripts as the source. Researchers ran a first-round RT-PCR on the TCR CDR3 using the HTBI primer set. TCRdb recomputed calls from the multiplex PCR reads with MiXCR, one row per CDR3 protein. The data contain 690,000 or so distinct CDR3 sequences, roughly a sixth of them singletons. This clonotype came up many times. Its antigen is not known.

This TCR derives from a woman between 45 and 65 years old with Graves' hyperthyroidism that later progressed to Graves' ophthalmopathy. This rearrangement joins TRBV10-3 to TRBJ2-5; 7 bases match TRBD1. The sequencing sample was made of blood. CDR3 in amino acids: CAISENRGDQETQYF. CDR3 DNA sequence: TGTGCCATCAGTGAAAACAGGGGCGATCAAGAGACCCAGTACTTC.